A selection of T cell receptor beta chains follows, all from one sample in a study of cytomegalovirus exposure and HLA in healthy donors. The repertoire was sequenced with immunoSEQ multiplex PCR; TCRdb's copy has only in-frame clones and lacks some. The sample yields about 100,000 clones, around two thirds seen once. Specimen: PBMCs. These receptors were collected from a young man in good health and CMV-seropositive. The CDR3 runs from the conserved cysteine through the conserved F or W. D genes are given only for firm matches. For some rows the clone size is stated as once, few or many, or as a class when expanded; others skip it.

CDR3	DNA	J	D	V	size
CASSPQGNEQYF	TGTGCCAGCTCACCGCAGGGAAACGAGCAGTACTTC	TRBJ2-7	-	TRBV18	many
CASSKDRVTYNEQFF	TGTGCCAGCAGCAAAGACAGGGTTACCTACAATGAGCAGTTCTTC	TRBJ2-1	TRBD1	TRBV7-2	-
CASSGQVFGNTIYF	TGTGCCAGCAGCGGACAGGTTTTTGGAAACACCATATATTTT	TRBJ1-3	TRBD1	TRBV7-2	-
CASRGSLNGYTF	TGTGCCAGCAGAGGGTCCCTCAATGGCTACACCTTC	TRBJ1-2	-	TRBV19	-
CASTSGGFNEQFF	TGTGCCAGCACGTCGGGGGGGTTCAATGAGCAGTTCTTC	TRBJ2-1	TRBD2	TRBV2	-
CASSGRGGDGYTF	TGTGCCAGCAGTGGGAGGGGGGGAGATGGCTACACCTTC	TRBJ1-2	-	TRBV2	-
CASSYRGGTEQFF	TGTGCCAGCAGTTACCGAGGGGGAACTGAGCAGTTCTTC	TRBJ2-1	-	TRBV6-5	once
CASWWEPLGNQPQHF	TGTGCCAGCTGGTGGGAGCCCCTTGGAAATCAGCCCCAGCATTTT	TRBJ1-5	-	TRBV21-1	-
CASSLAGATYEQYF	TGTGCCAGCAGCTTGGCTGGGGCTACCTACGAGCAGTACTTC	TRBJ2-7	-	TRBV5-6	-
CASSRMVASYEQYF	TGCGCCAGCAGCCGTATGGTGGCTTCCTACGAGCAGTACTTC	TRBJ2-7	-	TRBV4-1	-
CASSRRGEGNYGYTF	TGTGCCAGCAGCCGCCGGGGGGAGGGTAACTATGGCTACACCTTC	TRBJ1-2	-	TRBV5-4	medium-sized
CASSLALGIGYTF	TGTGCCAGCAGTTTAGCTCTAGGTATAGGCTACACCTTC	TRBJ1-2	-	TRBV27	-
CASSFSGGAYEQYF	TGTGCCAGCAGCTTCTCGGGGGGGGCTTACGAGCAGTACTTC	TRBJ2-7	TRBD2	TRBV13	few
CASSPRNEQYF	TGTGCCAGCAGCCCCAGGAACGAGCAGTACTTC	TRBJ2-7	-	TRBV5-5	few
CASSLAGSDKQYF	TGTGCCAGCAGCCTAGCGGGATCGGATAAGCAGTACTTC	TRBJ2-7	TRBD2	TRBV11-2	-
CASSYSSLAGYEQFF	TGTGCCAGCAGTTACTCGAGTTTAGCGGGGTATGAGCAGTTCTTC	TRBJ2-1	TRBD2	TRBV6-5	-
CASSYSAAPGSGYTF	TGTGCCAGCAGTTACTCGGCCGCACCCGGGAGTGGCTACACCTTC	TRBJ1-2	-	TRBV6-5	-
CASSHGLAGGPIKNSQYF	TGCGCCAGCAGCCACGGACTAGCGGGGGGACCGATCAAAAACAGTCAGTACTTC	TRBJ2-4	TRBD2	TRBV4-1	-
CASRDRVRRTNEKLFF	TGTGCCAGCAGAGACAGGGTACGGCGAACTAATGAAAAACTGTTTTTT	TRBJ1-4	TRBD1	TRBV2	-